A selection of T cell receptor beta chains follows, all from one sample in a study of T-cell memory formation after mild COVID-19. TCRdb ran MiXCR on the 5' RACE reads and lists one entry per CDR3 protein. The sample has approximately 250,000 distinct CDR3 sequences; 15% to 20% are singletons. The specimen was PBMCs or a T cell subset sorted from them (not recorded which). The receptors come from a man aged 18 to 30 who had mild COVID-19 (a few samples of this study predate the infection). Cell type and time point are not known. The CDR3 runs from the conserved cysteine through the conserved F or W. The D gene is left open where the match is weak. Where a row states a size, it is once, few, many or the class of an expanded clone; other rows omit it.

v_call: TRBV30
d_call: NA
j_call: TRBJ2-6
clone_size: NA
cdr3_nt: TGTGCCTGGAGCGTCGGTTCGGGGGCCAACGTCCTGACTTTC
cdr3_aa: CAWSVGSGANVLTF

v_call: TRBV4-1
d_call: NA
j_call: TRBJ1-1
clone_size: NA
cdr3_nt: TGCGCCAGCAGCCACATCCCACAGCCTAACACTGAAGCTTTCTTT
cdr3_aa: CASSHIPQPNTEAFF

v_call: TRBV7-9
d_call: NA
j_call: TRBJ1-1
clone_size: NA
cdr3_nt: TGTGCCAGCAGCCCGTGGAAAACTGAAGCTTTCTTT
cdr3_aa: CASSPWKTEAFF

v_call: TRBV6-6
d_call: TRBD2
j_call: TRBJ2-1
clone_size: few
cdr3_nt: TGTGCCAGCAGTCGATATAGCGGGGGGCAGTACAATGAGCAGTTCTTC
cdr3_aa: CASSRYSGGQYNEQFF

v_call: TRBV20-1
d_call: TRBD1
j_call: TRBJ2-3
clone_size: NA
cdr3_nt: TGCAGTGCTAAACCAGGGGGAGTCACAGATACGCAGTATTTT
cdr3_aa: CSAKPGGVTDTQYF

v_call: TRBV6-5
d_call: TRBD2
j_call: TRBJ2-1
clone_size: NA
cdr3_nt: TGTGCCAGCAGTTACCCGGACTTGACTAGCGACAATGAGCAGTTCTTC
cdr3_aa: CASSYPDLTSDNEQFF

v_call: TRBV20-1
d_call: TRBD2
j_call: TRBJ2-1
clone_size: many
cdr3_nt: TGCAGTGCTAGAGATCGTCTAGCGGGGGACAATGAGCAGTTCTTC
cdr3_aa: CSARDRLAGDNEQFF

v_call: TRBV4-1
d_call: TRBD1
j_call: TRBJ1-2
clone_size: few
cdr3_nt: TGCGCCAGCAGCCAGGGCCAGGGGGCGGATGGCTACACCTTC
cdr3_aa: CASSQGQGADGYTF

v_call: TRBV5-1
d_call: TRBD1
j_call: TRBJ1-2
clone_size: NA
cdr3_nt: TGCGCCAGCAGCTTGGGAGACAGGGGTGTGGACTATGGCTACACCTTC
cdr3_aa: CASSLGDRGVDYGYTF

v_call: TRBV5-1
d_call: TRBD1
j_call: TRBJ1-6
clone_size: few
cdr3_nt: TGCGCCAGCAGCCAGGGGGCAGGGGGACGTTCACCCCTCCACTTT
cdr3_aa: CASSQGAGGRSPLHF

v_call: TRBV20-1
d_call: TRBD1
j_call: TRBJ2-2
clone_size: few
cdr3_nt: TGCAGTGCTGGCCAGACAGGGACGAACACCGGGGAGCTGTTTTTT
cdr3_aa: CSAGQTGTNTGELFF

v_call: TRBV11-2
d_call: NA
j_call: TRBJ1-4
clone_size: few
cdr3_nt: TGTGCCAGCAGCCCAGGTCGGGGTGGTGAAAAACTGTTTTTT
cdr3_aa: CASSPGRGGEKLFF

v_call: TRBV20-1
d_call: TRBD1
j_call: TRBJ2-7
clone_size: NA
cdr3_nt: TGCAGTGCTAGATACAGGGGATCCGAGCAGTACTTC
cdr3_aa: CSARYRGSEQYF

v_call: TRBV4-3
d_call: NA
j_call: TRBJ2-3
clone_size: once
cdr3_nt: TGCGCCAGCAGCCAAGATCGGGGGGCATGGGTTTCAGATACGCAGTATTTT
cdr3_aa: CASSQDRGAWVSDTQYF

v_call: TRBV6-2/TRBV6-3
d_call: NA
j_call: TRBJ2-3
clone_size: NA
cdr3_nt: TGTGCCAGCAGTTACTCGAATGTCGGGGGTGGTACAGATACGCAGTATTTT
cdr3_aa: CASSYSNVGGGTDTQYF

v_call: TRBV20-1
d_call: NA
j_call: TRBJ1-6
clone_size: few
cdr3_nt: TGCAGTGCAGGAAAGGGGAGCTCCTATAATTCACCCCTCCACTTT
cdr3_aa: CSAGKGSSYNSPLHF

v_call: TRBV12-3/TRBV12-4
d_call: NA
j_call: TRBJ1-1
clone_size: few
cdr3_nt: TGTGCCAGCAGTTTATGGCGACAGACCAAGGTTTCCGAAGCTTTCTTT
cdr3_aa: CASSLWRQTKVSEAFF

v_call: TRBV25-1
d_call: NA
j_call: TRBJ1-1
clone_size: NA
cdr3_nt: TGTGCCAGCAGTAGGAGAGCTGAAGCTTTCTTT
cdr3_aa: CASSRRAEAFF

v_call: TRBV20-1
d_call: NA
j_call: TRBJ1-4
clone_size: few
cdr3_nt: TGCGGCTGGACGGACCTATTGGGAAAACTGTTTTTT
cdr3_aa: CGWTDLLGKLFF

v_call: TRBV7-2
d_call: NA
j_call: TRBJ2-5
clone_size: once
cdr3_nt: TGTGCCAGCAGCTTAGCGTATATAGCAGGCGAGACCCAGTACTTC
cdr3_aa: CASSLAYIAGETQYF

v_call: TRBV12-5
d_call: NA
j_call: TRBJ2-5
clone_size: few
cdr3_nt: TGTGCTAGTGGCAGGGGCCGGACAGTTGCTTTCCAAGAGACCCAGTACTTC
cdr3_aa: CASGRGRTVAFQETQYF

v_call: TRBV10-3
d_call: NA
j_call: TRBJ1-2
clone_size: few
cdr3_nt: TGTGCCATCAGTGTGGGGCTTAGGGGTGATGGCTACACCTTC
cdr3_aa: CAISVGLRGDGYTF

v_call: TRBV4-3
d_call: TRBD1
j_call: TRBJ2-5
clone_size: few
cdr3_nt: TGCGCCAGCAGCCATCCTGCGACAGGGCAACAAGAGACCCAGTACTTC
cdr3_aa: CASSHPATGQQETQYF

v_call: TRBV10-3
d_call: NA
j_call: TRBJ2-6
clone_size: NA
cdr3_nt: TGTGCCATCAGTGGCAGCTCTGGGGCCAACGTCCTGACTTTC
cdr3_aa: CAISGSSGANVLTF

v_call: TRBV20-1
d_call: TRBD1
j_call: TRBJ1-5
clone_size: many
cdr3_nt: TGCAGTGCTAGAGTTGTGGGACAGGGGTACAGCAATCAGCCCCAGCATTTT
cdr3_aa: CSARVVGQGYSNQPQHF